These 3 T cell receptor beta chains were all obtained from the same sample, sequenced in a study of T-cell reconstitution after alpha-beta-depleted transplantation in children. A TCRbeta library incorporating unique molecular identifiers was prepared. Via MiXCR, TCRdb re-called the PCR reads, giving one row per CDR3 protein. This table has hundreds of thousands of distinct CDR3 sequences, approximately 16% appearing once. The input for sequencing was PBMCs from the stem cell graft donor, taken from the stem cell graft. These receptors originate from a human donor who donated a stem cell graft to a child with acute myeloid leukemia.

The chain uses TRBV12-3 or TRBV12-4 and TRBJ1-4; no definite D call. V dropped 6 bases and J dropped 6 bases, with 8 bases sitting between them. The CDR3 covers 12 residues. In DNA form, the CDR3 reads TGTGCCAGCAGAGACAACCATGAAAAACTGTTTTTT. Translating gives CASRDNHEKLFF.

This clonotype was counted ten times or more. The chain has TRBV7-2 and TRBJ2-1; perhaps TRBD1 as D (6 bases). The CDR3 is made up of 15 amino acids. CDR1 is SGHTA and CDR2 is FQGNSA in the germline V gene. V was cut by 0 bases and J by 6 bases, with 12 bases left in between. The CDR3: CASSLAGAASNEQFF. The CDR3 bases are TGTGCCAGCAGCTTAGCGGGGGCGGCCAGCAATGAGCAGTTCTTC.

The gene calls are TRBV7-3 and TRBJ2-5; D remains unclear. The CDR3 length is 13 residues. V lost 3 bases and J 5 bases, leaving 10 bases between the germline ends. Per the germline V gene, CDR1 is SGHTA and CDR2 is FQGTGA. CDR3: CASSFGELETQYF. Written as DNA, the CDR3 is TGTGCCAGCAGCTTCGGAGAGCTGGAGACCCAGTACTTC.